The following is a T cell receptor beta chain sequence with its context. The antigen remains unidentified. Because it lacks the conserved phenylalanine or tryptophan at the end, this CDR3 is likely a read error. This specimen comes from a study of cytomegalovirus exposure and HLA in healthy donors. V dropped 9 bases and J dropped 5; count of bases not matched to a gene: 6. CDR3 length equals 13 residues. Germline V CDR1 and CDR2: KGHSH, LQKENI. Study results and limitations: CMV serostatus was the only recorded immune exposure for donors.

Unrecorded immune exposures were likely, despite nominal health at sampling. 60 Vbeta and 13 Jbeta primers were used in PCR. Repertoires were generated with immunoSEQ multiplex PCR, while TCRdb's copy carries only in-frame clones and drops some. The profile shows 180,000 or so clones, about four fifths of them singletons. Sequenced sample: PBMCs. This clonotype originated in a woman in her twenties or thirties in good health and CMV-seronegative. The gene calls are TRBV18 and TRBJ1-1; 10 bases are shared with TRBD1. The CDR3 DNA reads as TGTGCCAGTTCCGGGACAGGGGTTACTGAAGCTTTCGTT. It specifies CASSGTGVTEAFV.